The 8 T cell receptor beta chains in this list originate from one sample, sequenced in a study of Ad26.COV2.S vaccination and SARS-CoV-2 variants. TCRdb keeps only in-frame clones here, not all; method: immunoSEQ multiplex PCR. The repertoire holds 400,000 to 450,000 clones, with 92% as singletons. Treatment denoted: about 20 received Ad26.COV2.S at low or high dose, single or two shots; several received placebo; per-sample allocation not given. Samples came from day 63 after the first vaccine or placebo injection. The sample was peripheral blood, taken in a trial of Ad26.COV2.S vaccine versus placebo. Source of these receptors: a person between 18 and 65 years old who received the Ad26.COV2.S COVID-19 vaccine or a placebo.

CDR3 in amino acids: CASSDRVNTEAFF. DNA for the CDR3: TGTGCCAGCAGTGACAGGGTGAACACTGAAGCTTTCTTT. The rearrangement links TRBV6-6 to TRBJ1-1; TRBD1 matches at 7 bases. Germline-derived CDR1 and CDR2 are MNHNY and SVGAGI (reference sequence). This CDR3 is 13 amino acids long. V lost 5 bases, J lost 0 bases, and 0 bases stayed unmatched.

About this clone: The sample carries other DNA sequences with the same CDR3. This sequence joins TRBV2 and TRBJ2-3; no clear D gene. CDR1 SNHLY and CDR2 FYNNEI come from the germline V gene. This CDR3 contains 11 residues. V lost 6 bases and J lost 4, with 5 bases in between. The DNA for the CDR3 is TGTGCCAGCAGCCCTGCAGATACGCAGTATTTT. This encodes CASSPADTQYF.

J is TRBJ2-5 and V is TRBV5-1; TRBD1 matches at 7 bases. With 4 bases clipped from V and 3 bases from J, the junction kept 9 bases outside the gene matches. Germline CDR1 is SGHRS and CDR2 is YFSETQ. This CDR3 is built from 15 residues. The CDR3 here is CASSQADRDKETQYF. The CDR3 coding sequence is TGCGCCAGCAGCCAGGCCGACAGGGACAAAGAGACCCAGTACTTC.

V usage is TRBV7-2 and J usage is TRBJ2-7, with 7 bases matching TRBD2. The CDR3 spans 16 residues. CDR1 is SGHTA, CDR2 FQGNSA, per germline. The V gene end was trimmed by 5 bases and the J gene end by 0 bases; junction bases not matched to a gene: 10. The CDR3 region has the DNA TGTGCCAGCAGCCCAGACGGGGGGTTCCTCTCCTACGAGCAGTACTTC. It translates to CASSPDGGFLSYEQYF.

This clone was seen once. V and J are TRBV5-1 and TRBJ1-3; 7 bases align to TRBD1. Germline lookup yields CDR1 SGHRS and CDR2 YFSETQ. The CDR3 consists of 16 residues. After removal of 0 bases from V and 2 bases from J, the junction contained 5 bases not matched to a gene. The CDR3 sequence is CASSLVGGEPGNTIYF. The DNA for the CDR3 is TGCGCCAGCAGCTTGGTAGGGGGCGAACCTGGAAACACCATATATTTT.

CDR3 sequence: CASSPPDYTIQYF. The DNA for the CDR3 is TGTGCCAGCTCACCCCCGGACTACACAATTCAGTACTTC. V gene TRBV18 combines with J gene TRBJ2-4; the D gene is possibly TRBD2 (6 bases). The CDR3 spans 13 residues. Trimming took off 3 bases at V and 10 bases at J, with 13 bases between the two ends. The germline gives CDR1 KGHSH, CDR2 LQKENI.

This chain joins TRBV7-2 and TRBJ2-1; 10 nucleotides match TRBD1. The CDR3 extends over 16 amino acids. Germline V CDR1 and CDR2: SGHTA, FQGNSA. Trimming cost V 0 bases and J 7 bases; bases outside gene matches: 6. The CDR3 sequence is CASSLARDRGFNEQFF. The CDR3 DNA is TGTGCCAGCAGCTTAGCCCGGGACAGGGGTTTTAATGAGCAGTTCTTC. Variable domain in full (rest from reference TRBV7-2 and TRBJ2-1): GAGVSQSPSNKVTEKGKDVELRCDPISGHTALYWYRQSLGQGLEFLIYFQGNSAPDKSGLPSDRFSAERTGGSVSTLTIQRTQQEDSAVYLCASSLARDRGFNEQFFGPGTRLTVL.

The chain uses TRBV28 and TRBJ2-7, with unresolved D. Germline CDR1 MDHEN, CDR2 SYDVKM. The CDR3 consists of 13 residues. Trimming removed 3 bases at V and 3 bases at J, with 9 bases between. CDR3 in amino acids: CASSLGGVYEQYF. The CDR3 DNA reads as TGTGCCAGCAGTTTGGGCGGAGTCTACGAGCAGTACTTC.